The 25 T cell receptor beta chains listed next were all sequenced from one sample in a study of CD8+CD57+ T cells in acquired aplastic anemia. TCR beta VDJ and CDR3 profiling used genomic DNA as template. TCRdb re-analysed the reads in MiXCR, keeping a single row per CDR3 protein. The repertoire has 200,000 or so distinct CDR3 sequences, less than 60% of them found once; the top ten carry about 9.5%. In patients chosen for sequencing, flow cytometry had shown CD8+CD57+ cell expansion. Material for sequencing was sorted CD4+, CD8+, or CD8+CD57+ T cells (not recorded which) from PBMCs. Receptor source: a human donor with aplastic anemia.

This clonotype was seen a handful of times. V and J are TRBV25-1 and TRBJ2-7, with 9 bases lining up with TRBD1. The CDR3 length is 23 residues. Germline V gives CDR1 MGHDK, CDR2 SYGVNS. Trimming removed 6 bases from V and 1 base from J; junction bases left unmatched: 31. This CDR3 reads CASSLTPRHLGQGWSAASYEQYF. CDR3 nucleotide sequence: TGTGCCAGCAGCTTGACCCCCAGGCATCTTGGACAGGGGTGGTCCGCGGCATCCTACGAGCAGTACTTC.

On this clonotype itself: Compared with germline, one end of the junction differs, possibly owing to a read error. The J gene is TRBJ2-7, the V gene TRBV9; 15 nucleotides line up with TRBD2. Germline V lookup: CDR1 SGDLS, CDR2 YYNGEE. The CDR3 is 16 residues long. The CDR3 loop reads CASSRTSGRALYEQCF. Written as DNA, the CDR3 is TGTGCCAGCAGCCGGACTAGCGGGAGGGCCCTCTACGAGCAGTGCTTC.

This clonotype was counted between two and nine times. CDR3 protein: CASRTRRSSFGNYGYTF. CDR3 nucleotides: TGTGCCAGCAGGACCCGACGGTCCTCTTTTGGGAATTATGGCTACACCTTC. V is TRBV6-5 and J is TRBJ1-2; no clear D. This CDR3 has 17 amino acids. V was clipped by 6 bases and J by 5 bases, with 25 bases between them. Germline CDR1 reads MNHEY; CDR2 reads SVGAGI.

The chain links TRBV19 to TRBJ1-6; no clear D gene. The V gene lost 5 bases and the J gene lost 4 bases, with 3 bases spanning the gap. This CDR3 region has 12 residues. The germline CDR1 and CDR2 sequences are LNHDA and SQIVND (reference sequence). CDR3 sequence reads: CASSPYNSPLHF. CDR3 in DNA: TGTGCCAGTAGTCCGTATAATTCACCCCTCCACTTT.

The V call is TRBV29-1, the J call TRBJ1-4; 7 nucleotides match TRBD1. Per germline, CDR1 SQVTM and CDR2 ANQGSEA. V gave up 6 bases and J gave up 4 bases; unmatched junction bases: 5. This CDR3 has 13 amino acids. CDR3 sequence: CSVGTANNEKLFF. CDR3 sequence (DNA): TGCAGCGTAGGGACAGCCAATAATGAAAAACTGTTTTTT.

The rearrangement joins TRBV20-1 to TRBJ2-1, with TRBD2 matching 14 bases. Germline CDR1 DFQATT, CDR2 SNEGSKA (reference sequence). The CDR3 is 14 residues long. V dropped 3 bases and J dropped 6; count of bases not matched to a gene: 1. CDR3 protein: CSASGLAGGNEQFF. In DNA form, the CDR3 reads TGCAGTGCTAGTGGACTAGCGGGAGGCAATGAGCAGTTCTTC.

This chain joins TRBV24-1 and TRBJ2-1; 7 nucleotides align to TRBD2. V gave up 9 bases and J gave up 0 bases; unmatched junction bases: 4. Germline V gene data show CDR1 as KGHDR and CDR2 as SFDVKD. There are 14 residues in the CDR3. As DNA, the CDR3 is TGTGCCACCTCATCGGGGGGCTCCTACAATGAGCAGTTCTTC. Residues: CATSSGGSYNEQFF.

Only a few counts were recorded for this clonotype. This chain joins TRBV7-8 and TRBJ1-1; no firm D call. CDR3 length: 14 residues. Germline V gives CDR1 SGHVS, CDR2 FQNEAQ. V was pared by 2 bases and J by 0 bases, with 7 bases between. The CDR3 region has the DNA TGTGCCAGCAGCTTAAAAGGGATGAACACTGAAGCTTTCTTT. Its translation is CASSLKGMNTEAFF.

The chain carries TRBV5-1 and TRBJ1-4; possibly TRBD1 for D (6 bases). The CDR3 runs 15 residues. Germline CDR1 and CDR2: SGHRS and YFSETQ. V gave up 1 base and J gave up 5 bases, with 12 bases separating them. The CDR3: CASSLRGGLNEKLFF. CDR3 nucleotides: TGCGCCAGCAGCTTGAGGGGGGGCTTAAATGAAAAACTGTTTTTT.

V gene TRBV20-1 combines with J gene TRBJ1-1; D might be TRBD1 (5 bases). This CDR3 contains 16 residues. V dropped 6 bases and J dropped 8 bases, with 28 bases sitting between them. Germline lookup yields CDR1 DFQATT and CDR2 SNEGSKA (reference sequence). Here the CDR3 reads CSAFRVRQIVGGEAFF. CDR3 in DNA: TGCAGTGCCTTCAGGGTCAGACAGATAGTTGGGGGGGAAGCTTTCTTT.

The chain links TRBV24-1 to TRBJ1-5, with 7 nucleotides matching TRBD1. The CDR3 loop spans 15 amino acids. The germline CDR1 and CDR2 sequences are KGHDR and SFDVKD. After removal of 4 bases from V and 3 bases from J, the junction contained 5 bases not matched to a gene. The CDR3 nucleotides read TGTGCCACCAGTGACCAGGGACAGTTCAATCAGCCCCAGCATTTT. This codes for CATSDQGQFNQPQHF.

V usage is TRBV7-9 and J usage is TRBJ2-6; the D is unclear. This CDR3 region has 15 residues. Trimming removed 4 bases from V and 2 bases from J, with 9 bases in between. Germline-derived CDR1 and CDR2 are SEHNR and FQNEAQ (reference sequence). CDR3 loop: CASSSTSTGANVLTF. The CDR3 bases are TGTGCCAGCAGCTCAACAAGCACTGGGGCCAACGTCCTGACTTTC.

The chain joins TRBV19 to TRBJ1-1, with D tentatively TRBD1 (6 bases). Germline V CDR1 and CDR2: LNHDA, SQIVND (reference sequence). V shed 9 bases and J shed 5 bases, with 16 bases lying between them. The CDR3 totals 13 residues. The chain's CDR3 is CASRTAQRTEAFF. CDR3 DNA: TGTGCCAGCAGGACAGCCCAGAGGACTGAAGCTTTCTTT.

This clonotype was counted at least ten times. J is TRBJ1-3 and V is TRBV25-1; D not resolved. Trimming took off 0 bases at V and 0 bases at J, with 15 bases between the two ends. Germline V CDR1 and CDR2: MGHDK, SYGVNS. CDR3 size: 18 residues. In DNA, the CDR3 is TGTGCCAGCAGTGAATATTACCTGGGTCCCCACTCTGGAAACACCATATATTTT. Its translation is CASSEYYLGPHSGNTIYF. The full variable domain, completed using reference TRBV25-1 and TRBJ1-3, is EADIYQTPRYLVIGTGKKITLECSQTMGHDKMYWYQQDPGMELHLIHYSYGVNSTEKGDLSSESTVSRIRTEHFPLTLESARPSHTSQYLCASSEYYLGPHSGNTIYFGEGSWLTVV.

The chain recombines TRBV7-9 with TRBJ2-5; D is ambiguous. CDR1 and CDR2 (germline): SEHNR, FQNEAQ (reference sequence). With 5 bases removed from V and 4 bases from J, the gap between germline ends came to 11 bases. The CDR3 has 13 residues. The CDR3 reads CASSLQGIETQYF. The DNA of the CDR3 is TGTGCCAGCAGCCTCCAAGGGATAGAGACCCAGTACTTC.

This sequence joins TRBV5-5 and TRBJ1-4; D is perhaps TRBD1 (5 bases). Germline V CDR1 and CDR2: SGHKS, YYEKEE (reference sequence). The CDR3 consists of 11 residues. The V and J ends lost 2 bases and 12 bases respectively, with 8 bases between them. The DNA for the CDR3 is TGTGCCAGCAGCTTAGGGGCGGAACTGTTTTTT. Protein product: CASSLGAELFF.

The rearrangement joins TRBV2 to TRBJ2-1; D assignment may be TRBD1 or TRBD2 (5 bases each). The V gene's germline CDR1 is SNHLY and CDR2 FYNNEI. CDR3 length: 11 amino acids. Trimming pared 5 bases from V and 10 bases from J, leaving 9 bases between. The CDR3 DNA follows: TGTGCCAGCAGTCGACAGCGGGAGCAGTTCTTC. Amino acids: CASSRQREQFF.

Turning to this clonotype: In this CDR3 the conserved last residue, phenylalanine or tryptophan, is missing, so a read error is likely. CDR3 sequence (DNA): TGTGCCAGCAGCCAAGATGGGATGTTTCGCCCTGAAGCTTTCCTT. Its translation is CASSQDGMFRPEAFL. V gene TRBV3-1 combines with J gene TRBJ1-1; the D is unclear. The germline V gene encodes CDR1 LGHDT and CDR2 YNNKEL (reference sequence). The CDR3 covers 15 residues. V lost 0 bases to trimming and J lost 6 bases, with 14 bases between them.

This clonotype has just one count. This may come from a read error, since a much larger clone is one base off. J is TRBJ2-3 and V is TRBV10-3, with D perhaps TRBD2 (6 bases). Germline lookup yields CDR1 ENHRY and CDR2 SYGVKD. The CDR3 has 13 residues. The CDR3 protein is CTSRPGVRDTQYF. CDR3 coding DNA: TGTACCAGCAGGCCGGGGGTGCGGGATACGCAGTATTTT.

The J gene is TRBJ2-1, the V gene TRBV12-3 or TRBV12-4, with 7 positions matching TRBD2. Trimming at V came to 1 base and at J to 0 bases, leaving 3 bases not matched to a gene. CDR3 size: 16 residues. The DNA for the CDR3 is TGTGCCAGCAGTTTAGTGGGCGGGAGCTCCTACAATGAGCAGTTCTTC. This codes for CASSLVGGSSYNEQFF.

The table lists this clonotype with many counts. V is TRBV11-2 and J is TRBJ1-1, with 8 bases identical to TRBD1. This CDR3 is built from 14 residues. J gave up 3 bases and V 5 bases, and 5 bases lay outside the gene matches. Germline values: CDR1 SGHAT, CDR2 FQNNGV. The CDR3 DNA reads TGTGCCAGCAGCACCCACAGGGGGTACACTGAAGCTTTCTTT. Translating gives CASSTHRGYTEAFF.

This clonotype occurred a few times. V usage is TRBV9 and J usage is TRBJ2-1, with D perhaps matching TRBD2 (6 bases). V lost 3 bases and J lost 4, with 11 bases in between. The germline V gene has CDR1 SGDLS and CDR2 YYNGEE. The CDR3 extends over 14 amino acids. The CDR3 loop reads CASSAGGDYNEQFF. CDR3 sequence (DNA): TGTGCCAGCAGCGCCGGGGGTGATTACAATGAGCAGTTCTTC.

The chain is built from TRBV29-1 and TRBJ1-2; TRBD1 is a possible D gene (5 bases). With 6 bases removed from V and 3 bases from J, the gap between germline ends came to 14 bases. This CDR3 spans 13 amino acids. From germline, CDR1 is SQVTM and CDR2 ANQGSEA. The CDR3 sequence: CSVGVGEDYGYTF. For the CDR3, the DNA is TGCAGCGTCGGAGTGGGGGAGGACTATGGCTACACCTTC.

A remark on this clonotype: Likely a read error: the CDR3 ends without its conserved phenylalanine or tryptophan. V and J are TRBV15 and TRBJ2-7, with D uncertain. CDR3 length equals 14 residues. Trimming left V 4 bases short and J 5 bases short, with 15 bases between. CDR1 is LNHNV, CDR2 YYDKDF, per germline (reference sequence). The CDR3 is CATSKGRNNHEQYL. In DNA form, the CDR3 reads TGTGCCACCAGCAAAGGGCGGAATAACCACGAGCAGTACCTC.

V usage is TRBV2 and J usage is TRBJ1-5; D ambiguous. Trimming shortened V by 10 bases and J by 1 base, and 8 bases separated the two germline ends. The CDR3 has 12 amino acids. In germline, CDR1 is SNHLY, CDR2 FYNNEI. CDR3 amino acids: CANRQSNQPQHF. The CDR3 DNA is TGTGCCAACAGACAAAGCAATCAGCCCCAGCATTTT.